Given below is one T cell receptor (beta chain) in context. Its cognate antigen is unknown. TCRdb redid the calling of the 5' RACE reads with MiXCR, one entry per CDR3 protein. The data show 250,000 to 300,000 distinct CDR3 sequences, around 20% seen once. Germline V gene lookup returns CDR1 SGHRS and CDR2 YFSETQ. The V end lost 4 bases, the J end lost 8 bases, and 7 bases lay between the germline ends. The CDR3 sequence is 11 residues long. This sample was taken from a study of CD8 T cells in ankylosing spondylitis. Broader study findings: A motif of 7 to 9 highly homologous TCR beta variants was seen as apparently characteristic of ankylosing spondylitis blood. Within matched ankylosing spondylitis synovial fluid, disease-linked clones were reportedly significantly enriched.

The receptor's source is a male donor with ankylosing spondylitis or in good health (not recorded which). The sequencing input was blood, either unsorted or a sorted T cell fraction (not recorded which). The gene calls are TRBV5-1 and TRBJ2-1; D is possibly TRBD2 (6 bases). DNA of the CDR3: TGCGCCAGCAGCCGGGAGCATGAGCAGTTCTTC. This codes for CASSREHEQFF.